These 26 T cell receptor beta chains were all obtained from the same sample, sequenced in a study of radiation and T cells in renal cell carcinoma. Time point denoted: blood 4 weeks post-SBRT, at nephrectomy. Treatment defined: 15 Gy SBRT to primary tumor, nephrectomy 4 weeks later. TCRdb's table, derived via immunoSEQ multiplex PCR, lists solely in-frame clones and lacks some. This sample carries about 170,000 clones, about 87% of them seen once, and the ten largest clones take about 10%. This material consisted of blood, taken from a patient whose treatment included radiotherapy and nephrectomy. These receptors came from a woman in her forties or fifties with renal cell carcinoma.

CDR3 coding DNA: TGTGCCAGCAGCAGTTTCACGGGCTACACCTTC. This sequence encodes CASSSFTGYTF. This sequence joins TRBV5-6 and TRBJ1-2; D not resolved. Trimming took off 4 bases at V and 8 bases at J, with 9 bases between the two ends. The CDR3 has 11 residues. The V gene's germline CDR1 is SGHDT and CDR2 YYEEEE. The full variable domain, with the rest looked up from reference TRBV5-6 and TRBJ1-2, is DAGVTQSPTHLIKTRGQQVTLRCSPKSGHDTVSWYQQALGQGPQFIFQYYEEEERQRGNFPDRFSGHQFPNYSSELNVNALLLGDSALYLCASSSFTGYTFGSGTRLTVV.

The gene calls are TRBV7-2 and TRBJ1-5; D possibly corresponds to TRBD1 (6 bases). Germline CDR1 is SGHTA and CDR2 is FQGNSA. V was trimmed by 5 bases and J by 2 bases, leaving 10 bases between them. The CDR3 spans 14 residues. The CDR3 protein is CASSTQGRNQPQHF. The CDR3 DNA is TGTGCCAGCAGCACGCAGGGGCGCAATCAGCCCCAGCATTTT.

CDR3 sequence (DNA): TGTGCCAGTAGTATCCCTGCGGGGGCGAGGACTGAAGCTTTCTTT. Protein product: CASSIPAGARTEAFF. The chain employs TRBV19 and TRBJ1-1; possibly TRBD1 for D (6 bases). CDR1 and CDR2 (germline): LNHDA, SQIVND (reference sequence). There are 15 residues in the CDR3. V lost 3 bases and J 5 bases, leaving 16 bases between the germline ends.

The rearrangement joins TRBV5-4 to TRBJ2-5, with D unresolved. Trimming stripped 2 bases from V and 5 bases from J, with 13 bases between. The CDR3 sequence is 14 residues long. CDR1 is SGHNT and CDR2 is YYREEE in the germline V gene (reference sequence). CDR3 sequence reads: CASSFSDGRETQYF. The CDR3 nucleotides are TGTGCCAGCAGCTTCTCTGATGGTCGGGAGACCCAGTACTTC.

The chain uses TRBV11-1 and TRBJ2-2; 10 bases match TRBD2. This CDR3 comprises 17 residues. From germline, CDR1 is SGHAT and CDR2 FQDESV (reference sequence). V was pared by 4 bases and J by 1 base, with 6 bases of the junction left unmatched. The CDR3 DNA sequence: TGTGCCAGCAGCTCAACGAGACTAGCGGGGAACACCGGGGAGCTGTTTTTT. It specifies CASSSTRLAGNTGELFF.

A single count supports this clone. The chain combines TRBV13 with TRBJ1-6, with no clear D. The germline CDR1 and CDR2 sequences are PRHDT and FYEKMQ (reference sequence). Trimming removed 5 bases from V and 7 bases from J, with 15 bases in between. The CDR3 loop spans 15 amino acids. CDR3 amino acids: CASSKAGTANSPLHF. The CDR3 nucleotides are TGTGCCAGCAGCAAAGCGGGCACAGCCAATTCACCCCTCCACTTT. Using reference TRBV13 and TRBJ1-6 for the parts outside the CDR3, the full variable domain is AAGVIQSPRHLIKEKRETATLKCYPIPRHDTVYWYQQGPGQDPQFLISFYEKMQSDKGSIPDRFSAQQFSDYHSELNMSSLELGDSALYFCASSKAGTANSPLHFGNGTRLTVT.

The rearrangement joins TRBV7-3 to TRBJ1-3; D uncertain. CDR3 length equals 15 residues. From germline, CDR1 is SGHTA and CDR2 FQGTGA. V was clipped by 2 bases and J by 3 bases, with 11 bases between them. The CDR3 sequence is CASSLDPWNGNTIYF. The CDR3 bases are TGTGCCAGCAGCTTAGACCCTTGGAATGGAAACACCATATATTTT.

This clone was seen a single time. The chain employs TRBV11-1 and TRBJ2-3; TRBD2 is a possible D gene (5 bases). The V gene lost 1 base and the J gene lost 6 bases, with 17 bases spanning the gap. Germline CDR1 SGHAT, CDR2 FQDESV (reference sequence). The CDR3 is made up of 16 amino acids. The CDR3 is CASSLDRSRPGDTQYF. Written as DNA, the CDR3 is TGTGCCAGCAGCTTAGATCGTAGTCGGCCGGGGGATACGCAGTATTTT.

This chain uses TRBV2 with TRBJ1-5; D uncertain. With 4 bases removed from V and 6 bases from J, the gap between germline ends came to 13 bases. The CDR3 loop spans 14 amino acids. Germline V gives CDR1 SNHLY, CDR2 FYNNEI. The CDR3 DNA follows: TGTGCCAGCAGTGTCTTCGGGTTCTTTCAGCCCCAGCATTTT. Translated: CASSVFGFFQPQHF.

The chain carries TRBV27 and TRBJ1-3; unclear D gene. Trimming stripped 1 base from V and 0 bases from J, with 4 bases between. This CDR3 is 14 amino acids long. Germline V gives CDR1 MNHEY, CDR2 SMNVEV (reference sequence). Written as DNA, the CDR3 is TGTGCCAGCAGTTTATACAGCTCTGGAAACACCATATATTTT. It codes for CASSLYSSGNTIYF.

The rearrangement joins TRBV29-1 to TRBJ1-1, with a tentative D call TRBD1 (5 bases). Germline-derived CDR1 and CDR2 are SQVTM and ANQGSEA. The V end was cut by 4 bases, the J end by 4 bases, with 16 bases between. This CDR3 is 14 amino acids long. CDR3: CSVVGAQGRTEAFF. The CDR3 bases are TGCAGCGTTGTAGGGGCGCAGGGTCGCACTGAAGCTTTCTTT.

The CDR3 region has the DNA TGCGCCAGCAGCTTGGCGGGAGGGGCGACTATTAATGAGCAGTTCTTC. It encodes CASSLAGGATINEQFF. V gene TRBV5-1 combines with J gene TRBJ2-1, with 8 bases matching TRBD2. J lost 7 bases, V lost 0 bases, and 9 bases had no gene match. Germline lookup yields CDR1 SGHRS and CDR2 YFSETQ. CDR3 length: 16 residues.

V is TRBV18 and J is TRBJ1-5; a possible D gene is TRBD1 (6 bases). From germline, CDR1 is KGHSH and CDR2 LQKENI. The CDR3 is 14 amino acids. Trimming took off 2 bases at V and 5 bases at J, with 10 bases between the two ends. Here the CDR3 reads CASSPAAGDQPQHF. CDR3 nucleotide sequence: TGTGCCAGCTCACCAGCGGCAGGGGATCAGCCCCAGCATTTT.

A single count supports this clone. The rearrangement joins TRBV9 to TRBJ2-5, with TRBD2 matching over 8 bases. This CDR3 is 15 amino acids long. The germline gives CDR1 SGDLS, CDR2 YYNGEE. The V gene end was trimmed by 3 bases and the J gene end by 5 bases; junction bases not matched to a gene: 9. The CDR3: CASSAVAGTRETQYF. CDR3 nucleotide sequence: TGTGCCAGCAGCGCCGTAGCGGGGACTAGGGAGACCCAGTACTTC.

V and J are TRBV7-9 and TRBJ2-5; no clear D gene. CDR3 length: 13 amino acids. In germline, CDR1 is SEHNR, CDR2 FQNEAQ (reference sequence). The V end lost 6 bases, the J end lost 5 bases, and 13 bases lay between the germline ends. CDR3: CASRSQSGETQYF. CDR3 in DNA: TGTGCCAGCAGGTCTCAGTCCGGCGAGACCCAGTACTTC. Full variable domain (outside the CDR3, taken from reference TRBV7-9 and TRBJ2-5): DTGVSQNPRHKITKRGQNVTFRCDPISEHNRLYWYRQTLGQGPEFLTYFQNEAQLEKSRLLSDRFSAERPKGSFSTLEIQRTEQGDSAMYLCASRSQSGETQYFGPGTRLLVL.

This clone turned up a few times. Other DNA sequences of this sample code for an identical CDR3. The chain carries TRBV5-4 and TRBJ2-5, with 7 nucleotides matching TRBD2. Germline loops: CDR1 SGHNT, CDR2 YYREEE (reference sequence). V dropped 2 bases and J dropped 1; count of bases not matched to a gene: 2. The CDR3 is 14 amino acids. CDR3 sequence reads: CASSLAGTQETQYF. CDR3 DNA sequence: TGTGCCAGCAGCTTAGCGGGGACCCAAGAGACCCAGTACTTC.

The V call is TRBV4-2, the J call TRBJ2-5, with TRBD2 identical over 7 bases. The germline V gene encodes CDR1 LGHNA and CDR2 YNFKEQ. V trimming: 2 bases; J trimming: 1 base; junction bases outside the gene matches: 4. The CDR3 runs to 15 residues. In nucleotides, the CDR3 is TGTGCCAGCAGCCAATCTTGGGGGGGCCAAGAGACCCAGTACTTC. This codes for CASSQSWGGQETQYF.

The CDR3 nucleotides read TGTGCCAGCAGCAGAGACAGGGCAGAGACCCAGTACTTC. It codes for CASSRDRAETQYF. The chain carries TRBV5-5 and TRBJ2-5; TRBD1 matches 7 bases. This CDR3 has 13 amino acids. V was clipped by 4 bases and J by 4 bases; unmatched bases: 4. Germline V gene lookup returns CDR1 SGHKS and CDR2 YYEKEE (reference sequence).

V usage is TRBV4-1 and J usage is TRBJ2-1; 10 nucleotides match TRBD2. The ends lost 4 bases at V and 4 bases at J; junction bases unmatched: 4. Looked up from germline, CDR1 is MGHRA and CDR2 is YSYEKL. The CDR3 totals 15 residues. CDR3 nucleotides: TGCGCCAGCAGCCCCCTAGCGGGGGAGTACAATGAGCAGTTCTTC. Translation gives CASSPLAGEYNEQFF.

The V and J genes are TRBV11-3 and TRBJ1-1; possibly TRBD1 for D (6 bases). From germline, CDR1 is SGHNT and CDR2 YENEEA. Trimming cost V 4 bases and J 2 bases, with 8 bases left between them. This CDR3 has 13 residues. CDR3 region: CASSWTVNTEAFF. The DNA of the CDR3 is TGTGCCAGCAGCTGGACAGTAAACACTGAAGCTTTCTTT.

This clone was seen once. The rearrangement uses TRBV6-4 and TRBJ2-3; possibly TRBD2 for D (5 bases). Germline loops: CDR1 MRHNA, CDR2 SNTAGT. This CDR3 region has 15 residues. V lost 3 bases to trimming and J lost 5 bases, with 15 bases between them. The CDR3 DNA reads as TGTGCCAGCAGTGAAAGGGCTAGCATTGGAGATACGCAGTATTTT. It yields the protein CASSERASIGDTQYF.

CDR3 sequence reads: CASSESGVGTIYF. In nucleotides, the CDR3 is TGTGCCAGCAGTGAATCGGGAGTGGGCACCATATATTTT. V gene TRBV6-1 combines with J gene TRBJ1-3; no firm D call. There are 13 residues in the CDR3. Deletions cut 2 bases from V and 9 bases from J, with 11 bases between. Germline CDR1 and CDR2: MNHNS and SASEGT.

The chain employs TRBV18 and TRBJ1-2, with 8 bases matching TRBD1. CDR1 KGHSH and CDR2 LQKENI come from the germline V gene. The CDR3 is made up of 14 amino acids. Germline trimming cut 3 bases from V and 5 bases from J; bases unmatched to any gene: 5. CDR3 bases: TGTGCCAGCTCACCGGGACAGGACCGTTATGGCTACACCTTC. Translating gives CASSPGQDRYGYTF.

The V gene is TRBV11-2, the J gene TRBJ1-1; no firm D call. Between the trimmed V and J ends, which lost 0 bases and 6 bases, there was a span of 8 bases. Germline values: CDR1 SGHAT, CDR2 FQNNGV. The CDR3 covers 13 residues. This chain's CDR3 is CASSLDPNAEAFF. The CDR3 DNA is TGTGCCAGCAGCTTAGATCCTAACGCTGAAGCTTTCTTT.

The chain links TRBV29-1 to TRBJ2-5, with 8 bases fitting TRBD1. Trimming at V came to 4 bases and at J to 3 bases, leaving 7 bases not matched to a gene. CDR3 length: 14 amino acids. Per the germline V gene, CDR1 is SQVTM and CDR2 is ANQGSEA. The CDR3 is CSVAFWTGKETQYF. The CDR3 DNA reads TGCAGCGTTGCATTCTGGACAGGGAAAGAGACCCAGTACTTC.

V is TRBV5-1 and J is TRBJ1-2; a possible D gene is TRBD1 (6 bases). Trimming took 1 base from V and 1 from J, leaving 8 bases between them. The CDR3 covers 14 residues. Germline values: CDR1 SGHRS, CDR2 YFSETQ. CDR3 DNA: TGCGCCAGCAGCTTGTCACAGGGTAACTATGGCTACACCTTC. It encodes CASSLSQGNYGYTF.